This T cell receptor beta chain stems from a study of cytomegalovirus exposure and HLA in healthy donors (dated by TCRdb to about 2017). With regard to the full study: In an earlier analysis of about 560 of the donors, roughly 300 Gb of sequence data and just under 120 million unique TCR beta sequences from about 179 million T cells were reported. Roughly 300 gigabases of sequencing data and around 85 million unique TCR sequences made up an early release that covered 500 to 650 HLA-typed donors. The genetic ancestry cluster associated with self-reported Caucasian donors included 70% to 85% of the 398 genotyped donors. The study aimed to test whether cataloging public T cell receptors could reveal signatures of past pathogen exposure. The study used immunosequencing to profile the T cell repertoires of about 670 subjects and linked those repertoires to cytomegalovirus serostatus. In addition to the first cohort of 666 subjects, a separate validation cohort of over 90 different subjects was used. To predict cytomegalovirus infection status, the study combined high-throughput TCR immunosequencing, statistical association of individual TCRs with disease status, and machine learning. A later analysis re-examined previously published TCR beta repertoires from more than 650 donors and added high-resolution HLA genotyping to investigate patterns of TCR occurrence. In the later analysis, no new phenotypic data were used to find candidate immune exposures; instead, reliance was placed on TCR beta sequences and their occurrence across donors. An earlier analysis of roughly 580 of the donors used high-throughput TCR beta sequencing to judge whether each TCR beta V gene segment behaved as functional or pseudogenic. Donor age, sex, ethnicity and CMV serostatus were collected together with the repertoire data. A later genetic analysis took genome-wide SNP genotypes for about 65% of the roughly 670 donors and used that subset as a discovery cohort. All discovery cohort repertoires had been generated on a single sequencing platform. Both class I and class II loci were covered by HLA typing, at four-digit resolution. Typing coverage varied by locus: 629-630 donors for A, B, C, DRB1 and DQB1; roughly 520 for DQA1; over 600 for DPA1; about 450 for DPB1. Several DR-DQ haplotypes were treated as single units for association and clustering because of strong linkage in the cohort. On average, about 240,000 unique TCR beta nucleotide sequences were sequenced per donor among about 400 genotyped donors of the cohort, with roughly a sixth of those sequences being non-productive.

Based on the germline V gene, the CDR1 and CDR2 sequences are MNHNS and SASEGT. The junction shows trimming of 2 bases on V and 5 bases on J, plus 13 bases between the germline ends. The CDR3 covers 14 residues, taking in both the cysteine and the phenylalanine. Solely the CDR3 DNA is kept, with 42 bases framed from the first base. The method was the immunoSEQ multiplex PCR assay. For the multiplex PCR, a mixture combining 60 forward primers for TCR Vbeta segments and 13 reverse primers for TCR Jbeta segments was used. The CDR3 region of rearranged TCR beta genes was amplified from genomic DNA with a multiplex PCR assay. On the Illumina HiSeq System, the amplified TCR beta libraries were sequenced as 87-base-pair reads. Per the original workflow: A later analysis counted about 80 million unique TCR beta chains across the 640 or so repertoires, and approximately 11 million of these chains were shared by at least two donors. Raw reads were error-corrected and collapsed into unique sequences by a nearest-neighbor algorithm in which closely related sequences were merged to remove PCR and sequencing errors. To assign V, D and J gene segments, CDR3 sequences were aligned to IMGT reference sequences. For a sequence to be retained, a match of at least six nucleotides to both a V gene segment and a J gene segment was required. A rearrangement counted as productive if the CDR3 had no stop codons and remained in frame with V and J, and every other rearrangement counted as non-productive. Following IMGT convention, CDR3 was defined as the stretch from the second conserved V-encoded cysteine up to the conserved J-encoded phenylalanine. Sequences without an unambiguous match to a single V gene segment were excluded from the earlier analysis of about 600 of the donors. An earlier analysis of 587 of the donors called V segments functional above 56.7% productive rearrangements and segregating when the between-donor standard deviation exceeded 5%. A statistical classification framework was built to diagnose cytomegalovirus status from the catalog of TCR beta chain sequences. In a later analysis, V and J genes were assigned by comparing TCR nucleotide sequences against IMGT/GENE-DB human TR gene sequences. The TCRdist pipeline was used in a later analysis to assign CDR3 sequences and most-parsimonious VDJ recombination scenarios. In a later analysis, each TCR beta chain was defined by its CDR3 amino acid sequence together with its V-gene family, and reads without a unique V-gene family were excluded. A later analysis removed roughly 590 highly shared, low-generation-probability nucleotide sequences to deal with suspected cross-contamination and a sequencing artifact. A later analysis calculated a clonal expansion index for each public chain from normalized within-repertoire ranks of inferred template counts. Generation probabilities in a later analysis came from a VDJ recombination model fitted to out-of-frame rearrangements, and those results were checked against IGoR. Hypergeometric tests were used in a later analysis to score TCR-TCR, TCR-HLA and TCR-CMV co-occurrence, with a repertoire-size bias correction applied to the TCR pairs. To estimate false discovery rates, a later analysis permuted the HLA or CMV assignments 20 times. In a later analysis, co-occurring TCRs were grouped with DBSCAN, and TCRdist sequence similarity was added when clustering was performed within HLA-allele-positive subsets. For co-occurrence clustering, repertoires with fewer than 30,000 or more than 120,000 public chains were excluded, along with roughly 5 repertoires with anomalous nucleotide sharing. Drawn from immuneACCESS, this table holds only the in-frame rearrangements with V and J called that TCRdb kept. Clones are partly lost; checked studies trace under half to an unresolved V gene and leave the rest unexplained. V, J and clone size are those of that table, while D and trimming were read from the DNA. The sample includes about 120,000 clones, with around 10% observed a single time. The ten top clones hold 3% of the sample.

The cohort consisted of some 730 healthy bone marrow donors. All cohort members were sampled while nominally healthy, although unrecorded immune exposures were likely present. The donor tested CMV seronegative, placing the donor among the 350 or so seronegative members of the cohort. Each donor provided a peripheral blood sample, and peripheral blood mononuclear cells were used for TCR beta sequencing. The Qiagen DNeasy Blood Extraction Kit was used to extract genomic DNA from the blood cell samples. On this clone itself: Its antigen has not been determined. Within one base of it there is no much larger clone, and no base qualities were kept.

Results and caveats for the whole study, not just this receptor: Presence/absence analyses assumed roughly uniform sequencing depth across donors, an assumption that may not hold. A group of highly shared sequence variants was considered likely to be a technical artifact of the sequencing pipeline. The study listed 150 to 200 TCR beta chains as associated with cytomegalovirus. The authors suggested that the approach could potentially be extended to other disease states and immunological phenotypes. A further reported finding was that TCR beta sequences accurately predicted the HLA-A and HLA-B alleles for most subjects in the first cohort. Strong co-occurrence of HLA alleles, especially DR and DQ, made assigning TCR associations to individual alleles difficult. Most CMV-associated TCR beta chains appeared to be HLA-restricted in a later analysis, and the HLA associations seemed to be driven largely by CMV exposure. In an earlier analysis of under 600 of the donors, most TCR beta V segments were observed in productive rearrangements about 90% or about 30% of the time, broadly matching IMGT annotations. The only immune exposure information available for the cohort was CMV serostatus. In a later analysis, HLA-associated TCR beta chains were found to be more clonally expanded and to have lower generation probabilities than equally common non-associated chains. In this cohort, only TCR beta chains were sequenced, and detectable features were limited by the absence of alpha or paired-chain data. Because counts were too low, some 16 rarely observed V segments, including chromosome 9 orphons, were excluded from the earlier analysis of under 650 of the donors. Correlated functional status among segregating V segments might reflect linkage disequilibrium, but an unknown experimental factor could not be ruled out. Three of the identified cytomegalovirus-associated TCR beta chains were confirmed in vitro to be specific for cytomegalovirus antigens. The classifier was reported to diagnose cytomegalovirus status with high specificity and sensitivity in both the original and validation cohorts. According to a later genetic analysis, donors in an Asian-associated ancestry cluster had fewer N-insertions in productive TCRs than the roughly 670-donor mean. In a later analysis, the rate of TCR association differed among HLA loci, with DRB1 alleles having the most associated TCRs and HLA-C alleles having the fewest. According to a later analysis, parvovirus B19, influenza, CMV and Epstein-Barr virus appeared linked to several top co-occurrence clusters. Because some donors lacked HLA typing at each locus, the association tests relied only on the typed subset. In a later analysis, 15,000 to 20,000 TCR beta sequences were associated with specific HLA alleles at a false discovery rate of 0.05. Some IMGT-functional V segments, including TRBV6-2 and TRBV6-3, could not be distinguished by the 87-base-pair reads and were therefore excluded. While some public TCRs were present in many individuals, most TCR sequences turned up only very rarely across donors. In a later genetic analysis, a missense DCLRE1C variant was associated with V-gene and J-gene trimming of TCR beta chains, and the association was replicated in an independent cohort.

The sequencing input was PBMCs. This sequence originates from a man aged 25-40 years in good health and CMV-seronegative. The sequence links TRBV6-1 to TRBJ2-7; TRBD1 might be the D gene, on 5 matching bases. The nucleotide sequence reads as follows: TGTGCCAGCAGTGAACTCAGGGCAGTCAACGAGCAGTACTTC. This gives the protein CASSELRAVNEQYF.